Below, 4 T cell receptor beta chains from the same sample are listed, as sequenced in a study of post-analysis software for immune sequencing data. These TCRs' antigens remain unknown. Study outcomes and limitations: Five TRBV segments (TRBV5-6, TRBV5-1 and TRBV20-1 among them) occurred more frequently in patients than in controls.

Tagging with unique molecular identifiers was a feature of the TCR beta cDNA libraries. TCRdb reanalysed the PCR reads using MiXCR and keeps one entry per CDR3 protein. This sample carries fewer than 550,000 distinct CDR3 sequences, around 31% of them seen once, and the ten largest clones take 4.5% to 7.5%. The sample taken for sequencing was blood. Every receptor here comes from a girl aged 2-17 years with multiple sclerosis.

This clonotype turned up a few times. The rearrangement uses TRBV6-5 and TRBJ1-4, with 7 bases fitting TRBD1. V trimming: 6 bases; J trimming: 7 bases; junction bases outside the gene matches: 8. CDR3 length equals 14 residues. Per germline, CDR1 MNHEY and CDR2 SVGAGI. CDR3 sequence: CASRIDRVTEKLFF. CDR3 bases: TGTGCCAGCAGAATTGACAGGGTTACTGAAAAACTGTTTTTT.

This clonotype has just a few counts. The chain carries TRBV5-1 and TRBJ2-7; 12 bases map to TRBD2. With 3 bases clipped from V and 0 bases from J, the junction kept 10 bases outside the gene matches. From germline, CDR1 is SGHRS and CDR2 YFSETQ. The CDR3 is 18 residues long. The chain's CDR3 is CASSSLTSGGQSSYEQYF. Written as DNA, the CDR3 is TGCGCCAGCAGCTCTCTGACTAGCGGGGGCCAGAGCTCCTACGAGCAGTACTTC.

This chain links TRBV20-1 with TRBJ2-5; 8 bases line up with TRBD1. The trim removed 2 bases at V and 4 bases at J, leaving 9 bases unmatched. CDR1 is DFQATT and CDR2 is SNEGSKA in the germline V gene (reference sequence). The CDR3 runs 15 residues. In DNA, the CDR3 is TGCAGTGCTAGAAATTATGGGACAGGTGGAGAGACCCAGTACTTC. Translated, it gives CSARNYGTGGETQYF.

This clonotype was seen repeatedly, ten times or more. The J gene is TRBJ2-7, the V gene TRBV5-1; no clear D. This CDR3 region has 14 residues. Trimming removed 0 bases at V and 2 bases at J, with 9 bases between. CDR1 and CDR2 (germline): SGHRS, YFSETQ. The DNA for the CDR3 is TGCGCCAGCAGCTTGGTAACGGCAACCTACGAGCAGTACTTC. Translating gives CASSLVTATYEQYF.